This T cell receptor beta chain was observed in a study of CD8+CD57+ T cells in acquired aplastic anemia. Details on this clonotype: Its antigen remains unknown. A junction end diverges from the germline sequence, so it may reflect a read error.

Selection for sequencing was limited to patients who had shown CD8+CD57+ cell expansion by flow cytometry. The study's findings and limits: Significant differences in CD8+ Simpson's diversity were not observed between patients and controls.

Researchers used genomic DNA as the template to profile TCR beta VDJ and CDR3. TCRdb reprocessed the reads with MiXCR, giving one entry per CDR3 protein. The data contain about 150,000 distinct CDR3 sequences, about 48% of them singletons. This clonotype originated in a human donor with aplastic anemia. Sequenced: sorted CD4+, CD8+, or CD8+CD57+ T cells (not recorded which) from PBMCs.

DNA for the CDR3: TGTGCCGGCAGCTCCGGACAGGGCCAGATCTTC. Its protein is CAGSSGQGQIF. This rearrangement joins TRBV7-3 to TRBJ1-2; 8 bases are shared with TRBD1. Germline loops: CDR1 SGHTA, CDR2 FQGTGA. This CDR3 comprises 11 residues.